This is a list of T cell receptor beta chains from one sample in a study of blood T cell repertoires in COVID-19. Sequencing was performed with immunoSEQ multiplex PCR; in TCRdb, only in-frame clones are kept and a portion is missing. The sample contains roughly 270,000 clones, roughly 85% of which appear only once. The sequencing sample was made of peripheral blood. These receptors came from a man between 50 and 59 years old with active or convalescent COVID-19. Both conserved end residues are trimmed from each CDR3. The order of the fields is V gene, clone size, CDR3 protein. Only some rows state a clone size, as once, few, many or a class for expanded clones.

TRBV3-1/TRBV3-2	NA	ASSQGTSGWNNEQF
TRBV24-1	NA	ATSSGSARAF
TRBV19	NA	ASSIRSGANVLT
TRBV20-1	NA	SASPQRRAGDTQY
TRBV19	NA	ASSSGLAGVNEQF
TRBV4-3	NA	ASSQGQGSYNSPLH
TRBV15	NA	ATSTLAGVRGNEQF
TRBV10-1	few	ASSSGTSPDTQY
TRBV13	NA	ASSQGGQLGHGYT
TRBV7-9	NA	ASSLGGTGVRETQY
TRBV18	NA	ASSPLGTGSGELF